The rows below give T cell receptor beta chains drawn from one sample of a study of cytotoxic CD8 clonotypes in ibrutinib-treated CLL. Method: immunoSEQ multiplex PCR; TCRdb's copy keeps in-frame clones and lacks some. The sample has about 160,000 clones; approximately 91% are singletons. The sample here was PBMCs, taken at disease progression, from a patient treated with ibrutinib. These receptors came from a human donor with chronic lymphocytic leukemia. Each CDR3 is given with its conserved first and last residue. A D gene is named only where the DNA matches it firmly. Where a row states a size, it is once, few, many or the class of an expanded clone; other rows omit it.

len,v_gene,j_gene,abundance,d_gene,CDR3aa,CDR3nt
14,TRBV4-1,TRBJ2-7,NA,NA,CASSHRDFYYEQYF,TGCGCCAGCAGCCACCGGGACTTCTACTACGAGCAGTACTTC
15,TRBV4-1,TRBJ2-1,NA,TRBD2,CASSPRTSGSNEQFF,TGCGCCAGCAGCCCCAGGACTAGCGGGAGTAATGAGCAGTTCTTC
16,TRBV14,TRBJ1-1,NA,NA,CASSQDLVRWNTEAFF,TGTGCCAGCAGCCAAGATTTGGTACGATGGAACACTGAAGCTTTCTTT
15,TRBV7-2,TRBJ1-5,NA,NA,CASSLGWVTDQPQHF,TGTGCCAGCAGCTTAGGGTGGGTGACCGATCAGCCCCAGCATTTT
21,TRBV10-3,TRBJ2-5,NA,TRBD2,CAIGLAGTSGSGKSAQETQYF,TGTGCCATCGGTCTGGCCGGGACTAGCGGGAGCGGAAAGTCGGCACAAGAGACCCAGTACTTC
14,TRBV9,TRBJ2-3,NA,NA,CASSVAPAADTQYF,TGTGCCAGCAGCGTAGCTCCGGCGGCAGATACGCAGTATTTT
16,TRBV18,TRBJ2-7,NA,TRBD2,CASSPTPSGADYEQYF,TGTGCCAGCTCACCAACCCCTAGCGGGGCGGACTACGAGCAGTACTTC
17,TRBV19,TRBJ2-1,NA,NA,CASSIFFSSHQYNEQFF,TGTGCCAGTAGTATTTTTTTTTCGTCACACCAGTACAATGAGCAGTTCTTC
16,TRBV15,TRBJ2-1,NA,NA,CATSRDTPTSSNEQFF,TGTGCCACCAGCAGAGATACCCCGACTAGTTCCAATGAGCAGTTCTTC
14,TRBV5-5,TRBJ2-7,NA,NA,CASSWDINSYEQYF,TGTGCCAGCAGCTGGGACATCAACTCCTACGAGCAGTACTTC
11,TRBV30,TRBJ2-3,NA,TRBD2,CAWMDAGGVYF,TGTGCCTGGATGGATGCGGGAGGGGTGTATTTT
15,TRBV28,TRBJ1-1,NA,NA,CASSQHQTANTEAFF,TGTGCCAGCAGTCAACACCAGACAGCGAACACTGAAGCTTTCTTT
16,TRBV4-2,TRBJ1-5,NA,TRBD1,CASSLSGTARREPQHF,TGTGCCAGCAGCTTGTCCGGGACAGCGCGCAGGGAGCCCCAGCATTTT
14,TRBV9,TRBJ2-3,NA,NA,CASSAGDPTDTQYF,TGTGCCAGCAGCGCTGGGGACCCCACAGATACGCAGTATTTT
15,TRBV27,TRBJ1-2,once,NA,CASSLSRQPGYGYTF,TGTGCCAGCAGTTTATCGCGGCAGCCAGGCTATGGCTACACCTTC
19,TRBV9,TRBJ2-1,NA,NA,CASSEPSGPERGPYNEQFF,TGTGCCAGCAGCGAGCCCTCGGGACCCGAAAGGGGCCCCTACAATGAGCAGTTCTTC
13,TRBV11-2,TRBJ2-1,NA,NA,CASSSRTEYEQFF,TGTGCCAGCAGCTCCCGGACGGAATATGAGCAGTTCTTC
15,TRBV27,TRBJ1-2,NA,TRBD1,CASSLGGTGAFGYTF,TGTGCCAGCAGTTTAGGGGGGACAGGGGCTTTTGGCTACACCTTC
13,TRBV5-1,TRBJ2-1,few,NA,CASSLASEGEQFF,TGCGCCAGCAGCTTGGCTAGCGAGGGTGAGCAGTTCTTC
12,TRBV6-1,TRBJ2-5,few,NA,CASSLRGETQYF,TGTGCCAGCAGCCTCCGTGGGGAGACCCAGTACTTC
15,TRBV10-2,TRBJ2-1,few,TRBD2,CASLRLLAESNEQFF,TGCGCCAGCCTTCGCTTACTAGCGGAGAGCAATGAGCAGTTCTTC
13,TRBV6-5,TRBJ2-7,NA,TRBD2,CASSYESGVEQYF,TGTGCCAGCAGTTACGAGAGCGGGGTGGAGCAGTACTTC
16,TRBV10-3,TRBJ2-1,NA,TRBD2,CAISTYGTSGHNEQFF,TGTGCCATCAGCACTTACGGGACTAGCGGACACAATGAGCAGTTCTTC
17,TRBV7-6,TRBJ2-7,NA,TRBD2,CASSLALAGVSPTQQYF,TGTGCCAGCAGCTTAGCTTTAGCGGGAGTTTCCCCAACGCAGCAGTACTTC
15,TRBV19,TRBJ1-2,NA,NA,CASSISLTVHYGYTF,TGTGCCAGTAGTATATCCCTGACTGTTCACTATGGCTACACCTTC
16,TRBV28,TRBJ2-7,few,NA,CASVSFWTDSTYEQYF,TGTGCCAGCGTCTCTTTTTGGACAGATTCTACCTACGAGCAGTACTTC
16,TRBV18,TRBJ1-4,NA,NA,CASSPPNSERGEKLFF,TGTGCCAGCTCACCACCCAACAGCGAGAGAGGTGAAAAACTGTTTTTT
13,TRBV5-1,TRBJ1-2,NA,TRBD1,CASSFEGQGGYTF,TGCGCCAGCAGCTTCGAGGGACAGGGCGGCTACACCTTC
15,TRBV25-1,TRBJ2-1,once,NA,CASGSSGGVSHEQFF,TGTGCCAGCGGTTCTTCGGGGGGCGTCTCCCATGAGCAGTTCTTC
15,TRBV2,TRBJ2-7,few,TRBD2,CASRGDSGLVYEQYF,TGTGCCAGCAGAGGAGATTCCGGACTAGTCTACGAGCAGTACTTC
13,TRBV5-4,TRBJ2-7,NA,TRBD1,CASSLGTGYEQYF,TGTGCCAGCAGCCTCGGGACAGGGTACGAGCAGTACTTC
14,TRBV28,TRBJ1-5,NA,NA,CASSDLQENQPQHF,TGTGCCAGCAGTGATCTACAGGAGAATCAGCCCCAGCATTTT
14,TRBV27,TRBJ2-7,NA,NA,CASSFTGRPVEQYF,TGTGCCAGCAGTTTCACGGGCCGCCCTGTAGAGCAGTACTTC
17,TRBV7-3,TRBJ1-3,once,TRBD1,CASSVDAGTGRGNTIYF,TGTGCCAGCAGTGTAGATGCCGGGACAGGGCGAGGAAACACCATATATTTT
14,TRBV27,TRBJ2-2,NA,TRBD1,CASSFNLWDRGMFF,TGTGCCAGCAGTTTCAACCTGTGGGACAGGGGGATGTTTTTT
13,TRBV19,TRBJ2-7,NA,NA,CASSQGSHYEQYF,TGTGCCAGTAGTCAGGGTTCTCACTACGAGCAGTACTTC
13,TRBV5-4,TRBJ2-5,NA,NA,CASSLNSQETQYF,TGTGCCAGCAGCTTGAACAGCCAAGAGACCCAGTACTTC
16,TRBV7-9,TRBJ2-7,NA,NA,CASSLATEQGPYEQYF,TGTGCCAGCAGCTTAGCGACGGAACAGGGTCCGTACGAGCAGTACTTC
16,TRBV7-9,TRBJ2-5,NA,TRBD1,CATDRGEGVVSETQYF,TGTGCCACGGACAGGGGGGAGGGGGTCGTGTCGGAGACCCAGTACTTC
13,TRBV7-8,TRBJ1-4,NA,NA,CASSLEGSGQLFF,TGTGCCAGCAGCTTAGAGGGCTCGGGACAACTGTTTTTT
15,TRBV27,TRBJ2-1,NA,NA,CASSLRSSADNEQFF,TGTGCCAGCAGTTTAAGGAGTAGCGCCGACAATGAGCAGTTCTTC
15,TRBV7-9,TRBJ2-6,NA,NA,CASSFRDSGANVLTF,TGTGCCAGCAGCTTCAGGGACTCTGGGGCCAACGTCCTGACTTTC
14,TRBV6-5,TRBJ2-7,NA,TRBD1,CASRGDRRTYEQYF,TGTGCCAGCAGGGGGGACAGGAGAACCTACGAGCAGTACTTC
16,TRBV25-1,TRBJ1-4,NA,TRBD1,CASSAWTGGGYEKLFF,TGTGCCAGCAGTGCATGGACAGGGGGCGGGTACGAAAAACTGTTTTTT